This T cell receptor beta chain stems from a study of breast tumors, draining lymph nodes, adjacent tissues. Points from the study as a whole: Findings are consistent with lymph node origin and intratumoral expansion of most tumor T cells.

A word on this clonotype: The antigen is not known.

Each CDR3 protein is one row after TCRdb ran MiXCR on the multiplex PCR reads. The data hold fewer than 140,000 distinct CDR3 sequences, with 30% observed a single time. The CDR3 consists of 15 residues. Trimming shortened V by 5 bases and J by 1 base, and 14 bases separated the two germline ends. Germline CDR1 is MNHEY and CDR2 is SVGAGI. Samples came from axillary lymph nodes draining the breast cancer. The sample taken for sequencing was axillary lymph node tissue. This chain joins TRBV6-5 and TRBJ1-1; weak D call: TRBD1 (5 bases). The clonotype originates from a female donor with breast cancer. Some clones in this sample may be carry-over from other donors' samples. CDR3 nucleotide sequence: TGTGCCAGCAGTCACACCTCCGACAGGAACACTGAAGCTTTCTTT. Translated, it gives CASSHTSDRNTEAFF.